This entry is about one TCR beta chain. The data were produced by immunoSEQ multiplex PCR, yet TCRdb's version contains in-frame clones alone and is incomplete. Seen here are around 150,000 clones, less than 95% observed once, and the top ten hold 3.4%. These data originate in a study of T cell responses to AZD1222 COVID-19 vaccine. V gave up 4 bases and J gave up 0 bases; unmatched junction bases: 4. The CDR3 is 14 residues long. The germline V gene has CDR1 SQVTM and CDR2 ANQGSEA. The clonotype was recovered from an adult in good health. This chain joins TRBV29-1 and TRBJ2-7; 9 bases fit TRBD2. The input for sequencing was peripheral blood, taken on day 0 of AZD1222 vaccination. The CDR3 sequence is CSVGVAGDSYEQYF. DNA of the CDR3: TGCAGCGTTGGGGTAGCGGGAGACTCCTACGAGCAGTACTTC.